This T cell receptor (beta chain) was captured by sequencing in a study of blood T cell repertoires in COVID-19. Overall study: The origin of the acute and convalescent COVID-19 samples was the United States, Italy and Spain. PBMCs, B-cell-depleted T cells, or T cells were the source of the cDNA or gDNA that made up the material.

Of note for this clone: The sample contains more than one DNA sequence encoding this CDR3.

Source study methods: Amplification of reference gene primers provided the estimated nucleated cell counts. TCRdb's table, derived via immunoSEQ multiplex PCR, lists solely in-frame clones and lacks some. Clonal size and the V and J genes are those of that table, whereas D and trimming came from the DNA. The repertoire has about 70,000 clones, more than 70% of them found once; the top ten carry roughly 6.3%. V gave up 6 bases and J gave up 0 bases, with 15 bases separating them. Germline V gene sequence: CDR1 SEHNR, CDR2 FQNEAQ (reference sequence). The CDR3 loop spans 16 amino acids. The chain combines TRBV7-9 with TRBJ1-3; D gene uncertain. This clonotype was sampled from a woman aged 55-70 years with acute or convalescent COVID-19. The sample taken for sequencing was peripheral blood. CDR3 region: CASRLPGYSSGNTIYF. CDR3 DNA: TGTGCCAGCAGATTACCGGGTTATAGCTCTGGAAACACCATATATTTT.